This T cell receptor beta chain comes out of a study of CD8+CD57+ T cells in acquired aplastic anemia. According to the study, genomic DNA was the template for TCR beta VDJ and CDR3 profiling. One entry per CDR3 protein, called by TCRdb with MiXCR from the reads. The sample has 250,000 to 350,000 distinct CDR3 sequences; roughly 50% are singletons. Trimming pared 5 bases from V and 4 bases from J, leaving 9 bases between. The CDR3 length is 12 residues. CDR1 is SGHDT, CDR2 YYEEEE, per germline. This receptor was obtained from a human donor with severe aplastic anemia or a healthy control (not recorded which). The chain carries TRBV5-6 and TRBJ2-5, with D perhaps TRBD1 or TRBD2 (5 bases each). Sequenced: sorted CD4+, CD8+, or CD8+CD57+ T cells (not recorded which) from PBMCs. The CDR3 region is CASRGRRETQYF. The CDR3 DNA reads TGTGCCAGCAGGGGACGGCGAGAGACCCAGTACTTC.